A single sample is the source of the 6 T cell receptor beta chains below, sequenced in a study of T and B cells in COVID-19 patients. TRB was amplified from approximately 250-480 ng of blood genomic DNA. BIOMED2 TRB-A/B primer pools were used in multiplex TRB PCR. TCRdb used MiXCR to reprocess the multiplex PCR reads, holding one entry per CDR3 protein. The table lists about 7,000 distinct CDR3 sequences, around 21% of them singletons. The sequenced sample was blood. These receptors all come from a human donor who had recovered from COVID-19.

The genes are TRBV12-3 or TRBV12-4 and TRBJ2-3; no reliable D call. This CDR3 is 16 amino acids long. As DNA, the CDR3 is TGTGCTAGTGGTCCTCCCGGGTCCATAATCACAGATACGCAGTATTTT. Translated: CASGPPGSIITDTQYF.

The chain has TRBV20-1 and TRBJ1-6; D is unresolved. Trimming removed 5 bases at V and 9 bases at J, with 8 bases between. CDR3 length: 11 amino acids. Germline assignment: CDR1 DFQATT and CDR2 SNEGSKA (reference sequence). The CDR3 sequence: CSAYIRSPLHF. CDR3 bases: TGCAGTGCTTACATCCGTTCACCCCTCCACTTT.

This clonotype is judged medium-sized (0.01 to 0.1%). The CDR3 loop reads CASRSAGTGPPVSYF. The CDR3 DNA reads TGTGCCAGCAGATCGGCCGGGACAGGGCCCCCCGTTTCGTACTTC. The chain recombines TRBV6-5 with TRBJ2-5, with TRBD1 matching 9 bases. V shed 6 bases, J shed 13 bases, and the junction held 18 bases outside the gene matches. The CDR3 is 15 amino acids. Germline V gene sequence: CDR1 MNHEY, CDR2 SVGAGI.

Within the sample, this clonotype is medium-sized. The CDR3 DNA reads as TGTGCCAGCAGCTTGATGGGGGTCTACGAGCAGTACTTC. Encoded protein: CASSLMGVYEQYF. This chain uses TRBV5-6 with TRBJ2-7; D may correspond to TRBD1 or TRBD2 (5 bases each). Germline V gene data show CDR1 as SGHDT and CDR2 as YYEEEE. The length of the CDR3 is 13 residues. V was pared by 1 base and J by 3 bases, with 8 bases between.

This clonotype was counted only a few times. The chain is built from TRBV6-1 and TRBJ2-5; 9 bases fit TRBD2. The CDR3 loop spans 16 amino acids. Trimming cost V 7 bases and J 5 bases; bases outside gene matches: 14. Germline V gene data show CDR1 as MNHNS and CDR2 as SASEGT. CDR3 sequence (DNA): TGTGCCAGCACCGAGGGGGGCGGGGGGGGGTTGGAGACCCAGTACTTC. Translation: CASTEGGGGGLETQYF.

By share, this clonotype ranks as medium-sized (0.01 to 0.1%). The chain uses TRBV19 and TRBJ1-4, with D hard to call. Trimming shortened V by 3 bases and J by 13 bases, and 18 bases separated the two germline ends. CDR3 length: 14 residues. CDR1 and CDR2 (germline): LNHDA, SQIVND (reference sequence). CDR3: CASSIQTQADGLFF. In DNA, the CDR3 is TGTGCCAGTAGTATCCAAACCCAGGCAGATGGACTGTTTTTT.